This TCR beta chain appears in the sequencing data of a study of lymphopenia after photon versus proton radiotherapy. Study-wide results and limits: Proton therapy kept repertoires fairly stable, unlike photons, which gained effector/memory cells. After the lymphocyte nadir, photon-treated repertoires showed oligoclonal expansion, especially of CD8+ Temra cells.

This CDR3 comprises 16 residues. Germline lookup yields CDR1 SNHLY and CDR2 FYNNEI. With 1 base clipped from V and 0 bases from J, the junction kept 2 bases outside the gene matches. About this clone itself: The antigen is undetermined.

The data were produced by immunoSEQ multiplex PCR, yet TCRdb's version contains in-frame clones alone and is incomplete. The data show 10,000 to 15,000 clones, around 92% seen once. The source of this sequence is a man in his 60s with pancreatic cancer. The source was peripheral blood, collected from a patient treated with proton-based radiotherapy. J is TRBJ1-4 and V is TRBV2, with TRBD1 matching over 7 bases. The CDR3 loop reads CASSEEGTATNEKLFF. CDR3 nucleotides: TGTGCCAGCAGTGAAGAGGGGACAGCAACTAATGAAAAACTGTTTTTT. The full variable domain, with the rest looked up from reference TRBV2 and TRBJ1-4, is EPEVTQTPSHQVTQMGQEVILRCVPISNHLYFYWYRQILGQKVEFLVSFYNNEISEKSEIFDDQFSVERPDGSNFTLKIRSTKLEDSAMYFCASSEEGTATNEKLFFGSGTQLSVL.